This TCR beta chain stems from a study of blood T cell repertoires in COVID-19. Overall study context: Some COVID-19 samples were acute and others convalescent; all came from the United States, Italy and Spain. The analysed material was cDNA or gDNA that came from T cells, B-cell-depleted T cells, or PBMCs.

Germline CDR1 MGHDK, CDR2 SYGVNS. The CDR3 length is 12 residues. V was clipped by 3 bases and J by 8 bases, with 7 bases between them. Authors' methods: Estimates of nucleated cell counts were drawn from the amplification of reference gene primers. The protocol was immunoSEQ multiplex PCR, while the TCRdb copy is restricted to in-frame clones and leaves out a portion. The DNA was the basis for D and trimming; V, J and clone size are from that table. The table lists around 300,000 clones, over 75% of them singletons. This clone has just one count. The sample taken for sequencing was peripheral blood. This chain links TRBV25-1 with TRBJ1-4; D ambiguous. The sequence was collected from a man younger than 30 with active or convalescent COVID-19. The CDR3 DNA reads TGTGCCAGCAGTGATTGGGAGGAAAAACTGTTTTTT. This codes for CASSDWEEKLFF. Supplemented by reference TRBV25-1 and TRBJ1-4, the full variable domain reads EADIYQTPRYLVIGTGKKITLECSQTMGHDKMYWYQQDPGMELHLIHYSYGVNSTEKGDLSSESTVSRIRTEHFPLTLESARPSHTSQYLCASSDWEEKLFFGSGTQLSVL.